This passage covers 21 T cell receptor beta chains from one sample sequenced in a study of blood T cells in healthy people across ages. Sample-barcoded 5' priming and a J-beta primer mix drove a second PCR of 7 to 11 cycles. TCRdb passed the 5' RACE reads through MiXCR, listing each CDR3 protein once. The sample includes about 2 million distinct CDR3 sequences, roughly 52% of them seen just once. Sequenced: blood. The receptors originated from a woman aged 40 to 49 in good health.

This clonotype was picked up a small number of times. In DNA form, the CDR3 reads TGTGCCAGCAGTTTCCCCGGGACAGGGAATTCACCCCTCCACTTT. This translates into CASSFPGTGNSPLHF. V is TRBV12-3 or TRBV12-4 and J is TRBJ1-6; TRBD1 matches at 9 bases. The CDR3 sequence is 15 residues long. The V segment lost 3 bases and the J segment 7 bases; nucleotides outside the gene matches: 4.

Note on this clonotype: The junction departs from germline at one end; a sequencing error may be responsible. The chain couples TRBV20-1 to TRBJ2-4; perhaps TRBD1 as D (5 bases). The DNA end lines up better with TRBJ2-5; the J call may be wrong. From germline, CDR1 is DFQATT and CDR2 SNEGSKA (reference sequence). The CDR3 loop spans 12 amino acids. The CDR3 reads CSAKLGQGTQYF. DNA of the CDR3: TGCAGTGCTAAACTGGGGCAAGGGACCCAGTACTTC.

The chain is built from TRBV6-5 and TRBJ1-4, with 8 bases that match TRBD1. Germline CDR1 MNHEY, CDR2 SVGAGI. V was clipped by 4 bases and J by 2 bases; unmatched bases: 3. The CDR3 is 15 residues long. In DNA form, the CDR3 reads TGTGCCAGCAGTTGGACAGGGTGGACTAATGAAAAACTGTTTTTT. It is translated as CASSWTGWTNEKLFF.

V gene TRBV20-1 combines with J gene TRBJ1-2; 8 bases map to TRBD1. The CDR3 spans 15 residues. Losses at the gene ends were 3 bases for V and 8 bases for J; bases not matched to a gene: 14. Germline V CDR1 and CDR2: DFQATT, SNEGSKA (reference sequence). The chain's CDR3 is CSASQARGRREGYTF. The DNA of the CDR3 is TGCAGTGCTAGTCAGGCCAGGGGGCGCCGTGAGGGCTACACCTTC.

This chain connects TRBV9 to TRBJ1-4; 7 bases line up with TRBD1. J was trimmed by 0 bases and V by 3 bases; bases with no gene match: 5. CDR1 and CDR2 (germline): SGDLS, YYNGEE. This CDR3 has 16 amino acids. Written as DNA, the CDR3 is TGTGCCAGCAGCGCCGGAGGACAGGCAACTAATGAAAAACTGTTTTTT. Translating it yields CASSAGGQATNEKLFF.

In its sample, this clonotype was seen a few times. The CDR3 loop is CASSLGVGFPGYEQYF. The CDR3 nucleotides are TGTGCCAGCAGCTTAGGTGTTGGGTTCCCGGGCTACGAGCAGTACTTC. V gene TRBV7-2 combines with J gene TRBJ2-7, with unresolved D. The V end lost 1 base, the J end lost 3 bases, and 16 bases lay between the germline ends. CDR3 length: 16 residues. CDR1 and CDR2 (germline): SGHTA, FQGNSA.

The CDR3 is CAISAASSYNEQFF. CDR3 bases: TGTGCCATCAGTGCGGCCAGCTCCTACAATGAGCAGTTCTTC. The V call is TRBV10-3, the J call TRBJ2-1; no reliable D call. Germline CDR1 ENHRY, CDR2 SYGVKD. The germline V and J ends were trimmed by 4 bases and 0 bases, with 7 bases remaining between them. CDR3 length: 14 amino acids.

This clonotype has ten or more counts. The rearrangement joins TRBV7-2 to TRBJ2-1; TRBD2 is a possible D gene (7 bases). The CDR3 spans 15 residues. Germline CDR1 SGHTA, CDR2 FQGNSA. V lost 1 base to trimming and J lost 3 bases, with 10 bases between them. For the CDR3, the DNA is TGTGCCAGCAGCTTAGGAGGGGGGGTCTACAATGAGCAGTTCTTC. Protein sequence: CASSLGGGVYNEQFF.

Comments on this clonotype: Mismatch with germline at one junction end may stem from a read error. The V call is TRBV28, the J call TRBJ1-2; 9 bases align to TRBD1. The germline CDR1 and CDR2 sequences are MDHEN and SYDVKM. The length of the CDR3 is 14 residues. The CDR3 region is CASRTGTGTRGYIF. The CDR3 nucleotides are TGTGCCAGCAGGACCGGGACAGGGACTCGTGGCTACATCTTC.

As to this clonotype: This may be a read error, as it is one base from a much larger clone. The CDR3 region is CASSLVGGVGANVLTF. DNA of the CDR3: TGTGCCAGCAGCTTAGTAGGGGGCGTTGGGGCCAACGTCCTGACTTTC. V gene TRBV7-2 combines with J gene TRBJ2-6; TRBD1 agrees at 7 bases. Germline V gene data show CDR1 as SGHTA and CDR2 as FQGNSA. CDR3 length: 16 amino acids. After removal of 1 base from V and 3 bases from J, the junction contained 3 bases not matched to a gene.

The chain recombines TRBV20-1 with TRBJ1-2, with 7 positions matching TRBD1. The CDR3 is made up of 14 amino acids. The germline gives CDR1 DFQATT, CDR2 SNEGSKA (reference sequence). After removal of 3 bases from V and 4 bases from J, the junction contained 8 bases not matched to a gene. DNA for the CDR3: TGCAGTGCTAGTCGAGACAGGGCCGGCTATGGCTACACCTTC. This sequence encodes CSASRDRAGYGYTF.

This chain connects TRBV7-2 to TRBJ1-2, with 7 positions matching TRBD1. Looked up from germline, CDR1 is SGHTA and CDR2 is FQGNSA. V lost 5 bases and J lost 0; bases outside the gene matches: 6. The CDR3 covers 15 residues. The CDR3 region is CASSVGGQTNYGYTF. The CDR3 DNA sequence: TGTGCCAGCAGCGTAGGGGGACAGACTAACTATGGCTACACCTTC.

This clonotype was found once. The chain recombines TRBV12-3 or TRBV12-4 with TRBJ2-5; no clear D gene. TRBJ2-1 matches the DNA end more closely, so the J call is doubtful. CDR3 length: 14 amino acids. The CDR3 DNA reads as TGTGCCAGCAGTCCCCAAGGCTTACAAGAGACCCAGTTCTTC. Protein: CASSPQGLQETQFF.

This clonotype was found a few times. The V gene is TRBV3-1, the J gene TRBJ2-4; 11 nucleotides align to TRBD2. V shed 4 bases, J shed 8 bases, and the junction held 7 bases outside the gene matches. The CDR3 extends over 15 amino acids. CDR1 LGHDT and CDR2 YNNKEL come from the germline V gene (reference sequence). CDR3 residues: CASSPTSGGFHIQYF. The DNA of the CDR3 is TGTGCCAGCAGCCCTACTAGCGGGGGTTTCCACATTCAGTACTTC.

The chain has TRBV29-1 and TRBJ1-2; D may be TRBD1 (5 bases). Germline loops: CDR1 SQVTM, CDR2 ANQGSEA. V shed 6 bases and J shed 8 bases, with 19 bases lying between them. The CDR3 is made up of 13 amino acids. As DNA, the CDR3 is TGCAGCGTGACGACAGAGGGCAGGACAGGCTACACCTTC. Its translation: CSVTTEGRTGYTF.

V usage is TRBV28 and J usage is TRBJ2-6, with D hard to call. The CDR3 contains 14 residues. Between the trimmed V and J ends, which lost 6 bases and 4 bases, there was a span of 10 bases. CDR1 MDHEN and CDR2 SYDVKM come from the germline V gene. DNA of the CDR3: TGTGCCAGCAGCGCAGCGAGGGGGGCCAACGTCCTGACTTTC. Residues: CASSAARGANVLTF.

The sample holds a few counts of this clonotype. The chain couples TRBV11-2 to TRBJ2-1; TRBD1 is a possible D gene (5 bases). CDR3 length: 11 amino acids. The V end lost 6 bases, the J end lost 11 bases, and 11 bases lay between the germline ends. Germline loops: CDR1 SGHAT, CDR2 FQNNGV. The CDR3, as DNA: TGTGCCAGCAGGGGCAAGGGGCAGCAGTTCTTC. Its protein is CASRGKGQQFF.

The chain is built from TRBV10-3 and TRBJ2-1, with D maybe TRBD2 (7 bases). The germline gives CDR1 ENHRY, CDR2 SYGVKD. The ends were cut back, 6 bases at V and 8 bases at J, with 17 bases in the middle. This CDR3 has 14 residues. This chain's CDR3 is CAIRGGARKDEQFF. The CDR3, as DNA: TGTGCCATCAGGGGGGGGGCCAGGAAAGATGAGCAGTTCTTC.

This rearrangement joins TRBV5-1 to TRBJ2-7; the D is unclear. V gave up 4 bases and J gave up 0 bases, with 11 bases separating them. Looked up from germline, CDR1 is SGHRS and CDR2 is YFSETQ. The CDR3 has 14 residues. This CDR3 reads CASSLEKSSYEQYF. The CDR3 DNA reads TGCGCCAGCAGCCTGGAAAAGAGCTCCTACGAGCAGTACTTC.

This clonotype was seen more than once but under ten times. The chain has TRBV20-1 and TRBJ2-1, with TRBD1 matching 9 bases. Losses at the gene ends were 1 base for V and 2 bases for J; bases not matched to a gene: 3. The CDR3 covers 15 residues. Per the germline V gene, CDR1 is DFQATT and CDR2 is SNEGSKA (reference sequence). CDR3 DNA: TGCAGTGCTAGAGGGGGGACAGGGCCCTACAATGAGCAGTTCTTC. Translation: CSARGGTGPYNEQFF.

This clonotype was observed a handful of times. Sequence at one end of the junction differs from germline and may be a read error. The CDR3 DNA reads TGTGCCAGTAGTTACTTTGGAGTACAAGAGACCCAGTACTTC. This translates into CASSYFGVQETQYF. The chain joins TRBV6-2 or TRBV6-3 to TRBJ2-5; D remains unclear. Germline V CDR1 and CDR2: MNHEY, SVGEGT. The CDR3 contains 14 residues.